The source of this T cell receptor (beta chain) is a study of T cells in Graves' hyperthyroidism and ophthalmopathy. Trimming took 2 bases from V and 6 from J, leaving 16 bases between them. CDR1 is SGHAT, CDR2 FQDESV, per germline (reference sequence). This CDR3 has 15 residues. There were TCR beta CDR3 regions amplified from RNA transcripts. Using the HTBI primer set, a first-round RT-PCR was run on the TCR CDR3. TCRdb reanalysed the multiplex PCR reads using MiXCR and keeps one entry per CDR3 protein. The table lists fewer than 650,000 distinct CDR3 sequences, about 15% of them singletons. Study results and caveats: Ophthalmopathy prediction by the model preceded onset by a median about 6 months.

At least 3 on the Clinical Activity Score was recorded for ophthalmopathy patients, who also had NOSPECS grade at least 4 and duration under 3 months. Diagnostic assessment was based on clinical symptoms, serum thyroxine and TRAb, thyroid ultrasound and orbital computed tomography. Remarks on this clonotype: The target antigen is unknown.

This receptor was taken from a woman aged 40 to 50 with Graves' ophthalmopathy. Sequenced input: blood. V and J are TRBV11-1 and TRBJ2-5, with D tentatively TRBD2 (5 bases). The CDR3 region is CASSLLTTTGKTQYF. The CDR3 DNA reads TGTGCCAGCAGCTTATTGACGACGACGGGGAAGACCCAGTACTTC. The entire variable domain, with the rest obtained from reference TRBV11-1 and TRBJ2-5, is as follows: EAEVAQSPRYKITEKSQAVAFWCDPISGHATLYWYRQILGQGPELLVQFQDESVVDDSQLPKDRFSAERLKGVDSTLKIQPAELGDSAMYLCASSLLTTTGKTQYFGPGTRLLVL.